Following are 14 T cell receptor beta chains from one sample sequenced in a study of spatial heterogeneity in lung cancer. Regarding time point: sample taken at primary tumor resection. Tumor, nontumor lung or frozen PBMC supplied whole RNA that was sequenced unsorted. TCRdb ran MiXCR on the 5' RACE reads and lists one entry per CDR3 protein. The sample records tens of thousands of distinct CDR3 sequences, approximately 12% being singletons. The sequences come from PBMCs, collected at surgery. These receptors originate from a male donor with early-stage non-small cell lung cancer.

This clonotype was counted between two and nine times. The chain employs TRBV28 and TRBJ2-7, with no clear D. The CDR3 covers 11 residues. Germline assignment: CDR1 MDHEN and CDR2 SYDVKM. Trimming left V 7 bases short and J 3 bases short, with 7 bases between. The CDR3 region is CASTENYEQYF. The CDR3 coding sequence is TGTGCCAGCACTGAGAACTACGAGCAGTACTTC.

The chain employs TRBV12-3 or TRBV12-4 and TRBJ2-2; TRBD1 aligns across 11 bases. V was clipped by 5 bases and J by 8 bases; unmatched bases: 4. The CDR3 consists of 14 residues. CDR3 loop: CASSVGQGDGELFF. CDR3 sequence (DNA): TGTGCCAGCAGTGTGGGACAGGGGGATGGGGAGCTGTTTTTT.

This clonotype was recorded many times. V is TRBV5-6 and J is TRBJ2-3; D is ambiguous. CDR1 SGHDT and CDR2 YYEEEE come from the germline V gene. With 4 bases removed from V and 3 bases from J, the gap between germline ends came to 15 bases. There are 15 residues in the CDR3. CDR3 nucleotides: TGTGCCAGCAGCCTCCGGACCTACCCAACAGATACGCAGTATTTT. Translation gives CASSLRTYPTDTQYF.

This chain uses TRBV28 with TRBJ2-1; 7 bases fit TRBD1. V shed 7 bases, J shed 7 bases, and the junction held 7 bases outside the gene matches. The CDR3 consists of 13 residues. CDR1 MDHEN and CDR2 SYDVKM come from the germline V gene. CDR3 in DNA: TGTGCCAGCACAGGGGGAAATGGTAATGAGCAGTTCTTC. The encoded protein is CASTGGNGNEQFF. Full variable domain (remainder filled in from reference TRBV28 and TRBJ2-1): DVKVTQSSRYLVKRTGEKVFLECVQDMDHENMFWYRQDPGLGLRLIYFSYDVKMKEKGDIPEGYSVSREKKERFSLILESASTNQTSMYLCASTGGNGNEQFFGPGTRLTVL.

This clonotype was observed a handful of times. CDR3 protein: CASRAGTVNTGELFF. DNA of the CDR3: TGTGCCAGCAGGGCCGGGACAGTGAACACCGGGGAGCTGTTTTTT. This sequence joins TRBV9 and TRBJ2-2, with TRBD1 matching 7 bases. Trimming took 5 bases from V and 1 from J; bases not matched to a gene: 5. CDR1 SGDLS and CDR2 YYNGEE come from the germline V gene. This CDR3 contains 15 residues.

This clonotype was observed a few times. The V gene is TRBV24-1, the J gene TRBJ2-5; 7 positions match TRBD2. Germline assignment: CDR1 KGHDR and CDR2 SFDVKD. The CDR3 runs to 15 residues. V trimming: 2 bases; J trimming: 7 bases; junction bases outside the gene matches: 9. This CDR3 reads CATSDSAGVIGTQYF. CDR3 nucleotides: TGTGCCACCAGTGATTCCGCGGGAGTCATAGGGACCCAGTACTTC.

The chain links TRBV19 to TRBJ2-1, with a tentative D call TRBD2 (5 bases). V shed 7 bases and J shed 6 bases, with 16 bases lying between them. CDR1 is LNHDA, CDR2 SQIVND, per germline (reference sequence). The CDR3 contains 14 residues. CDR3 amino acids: CASTPFTAGNEQFF. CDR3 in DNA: TGTGCCAGTACCCCGTTCACTGCGGGCAATGAGCAGTTCTTC.

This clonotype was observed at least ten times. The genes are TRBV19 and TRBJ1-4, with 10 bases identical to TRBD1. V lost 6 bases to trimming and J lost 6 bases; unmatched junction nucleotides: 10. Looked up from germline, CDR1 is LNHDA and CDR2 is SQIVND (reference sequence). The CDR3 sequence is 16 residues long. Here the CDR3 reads CASRSLMGQGHEKLFF. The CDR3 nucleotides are TGTGCCAGTAGATCCTTAATGGGACAGGGGCATGAAAAACTGTTTTTT.

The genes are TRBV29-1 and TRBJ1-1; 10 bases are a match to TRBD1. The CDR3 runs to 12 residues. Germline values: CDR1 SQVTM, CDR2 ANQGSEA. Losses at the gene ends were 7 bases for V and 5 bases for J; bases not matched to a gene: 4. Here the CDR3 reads CSADRGLTEAFF. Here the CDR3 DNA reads TGCAGCGCTGACAGGGGGCTAACTGAAGCTTTCTTT.

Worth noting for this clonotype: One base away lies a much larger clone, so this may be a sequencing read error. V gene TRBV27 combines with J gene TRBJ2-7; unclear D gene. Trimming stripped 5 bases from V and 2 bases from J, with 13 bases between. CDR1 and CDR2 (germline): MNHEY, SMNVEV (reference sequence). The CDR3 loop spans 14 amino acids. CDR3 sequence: CASSPQVGPYEQYF. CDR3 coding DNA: TGTGCCAGCAGTCCCCAGGTGGGTCCCTACGAGCAGTACTTC.

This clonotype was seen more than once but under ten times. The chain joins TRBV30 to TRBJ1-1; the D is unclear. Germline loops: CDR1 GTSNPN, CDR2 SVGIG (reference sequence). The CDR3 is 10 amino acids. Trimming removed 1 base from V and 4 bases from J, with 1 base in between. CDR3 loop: CAWSGTEAFF. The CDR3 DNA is TGTGCCTGGAGTGGCACTGAAGCTTTCTTT.

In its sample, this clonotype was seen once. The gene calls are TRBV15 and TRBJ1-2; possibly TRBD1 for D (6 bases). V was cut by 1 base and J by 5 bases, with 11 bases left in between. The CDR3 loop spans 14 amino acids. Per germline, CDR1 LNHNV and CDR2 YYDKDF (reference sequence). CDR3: CATSRGTAPYGYTF. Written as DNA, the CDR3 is TGTGCCACCAGCAGAGGGACAGCTCCTTATGGCTACACCTTC.

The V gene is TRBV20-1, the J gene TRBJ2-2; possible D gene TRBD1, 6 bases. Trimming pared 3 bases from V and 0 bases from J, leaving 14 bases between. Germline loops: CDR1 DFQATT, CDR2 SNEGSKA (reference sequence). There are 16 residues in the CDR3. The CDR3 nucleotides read TGCAGTGCTAGCCCCACAGGGTATACGAACACCGGGGAGCTGTTTTTT. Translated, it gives CSASPTGYTNTGELFF.

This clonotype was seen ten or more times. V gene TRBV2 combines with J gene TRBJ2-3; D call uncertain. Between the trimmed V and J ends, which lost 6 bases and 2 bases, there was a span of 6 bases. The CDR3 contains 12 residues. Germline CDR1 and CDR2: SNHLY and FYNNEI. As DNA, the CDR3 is TGTGCCAGCAGGGGGTTCACAGATACGCAGTATTTT. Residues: CASRGFTDTQYF. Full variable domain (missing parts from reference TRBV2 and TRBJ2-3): EPEVTQTPSHQVTQMGQEVILRCVPISNHLYFYWYRQILGQKVEFLVSFYNNEISEKSEIFDDQFSVERPDGSNFTLKIRSTKLEDSAMYFCASRGFTDTQYFGPGTRLTVL.